These 32 T cell receptor beta chains came from one sample sequenced in a study of cytomegalovirus exposure and HLA in healthy donors listed by TCRdb under 2017. Library preparation used the immunoSEQ multiplex PCR assay. For the multiplex PCR, a mixture combining 60 forward primers for TCR Vbeta segments and 13 reverse primers for TCR Jbeta segments was used. TCRdb took over this immuneACCESS table, retaining in-frame rearrangements with V and J assigned. Such tables are incomplete; in checked studies, under half of the missing clones stem from an unresolved V gene, and the remainder is unexplained. The sample records about 120,000 clones, 66% of which are singletons. 1.5% of the sample is held by the ten biggest clonotypes. Sequencing was performed on PBMCs. The source of these receptors is a man younger than 35 in good health and CMV-seronegative.

The rearrangement links TRBV28 to TRBJ1-5; 8 bases map to TRBD1. The V and J ends lost 7 bases and 1 base, in that order; junction bases with no gene match: 6. The CDR3 length is 15 residues. Germline V gene sequence: CDR1 MDHEN, CDR2 SYDVKM. CDR3 DNA sequence: TGTGCCAGCAATGAAAGGACAGGGAGCAATCAGCCCCAGCATTTT. Its translation: CASNERTGSNQPQHF.

V and J are TRBV28 and TRBJ1-2, with 7 bases identical to TRBD1. Germline CDR1 reads MDHEN; CDR2 reads SYDVKM. This CDR3 has 13 residues. The trim removed 2 bases at V and 6 bases at J, leaving 3 bases unmatched. CDR3 nucleotides: TGTGCCAGCAGTTTAGAGAGGGGGCATGGCTACACCTTC. This encodes CASSLERGHGYTF.

The chain couples TRBV7-3 to TRBJ2-1, with D maybe TRBD1 (6 bases). Trimming cost V 5 bases and J 2 bases, with 10 bases left between them. The CDR3 is 14 residues long. Germline CDR1 SGHTA, CDR2 FQGTGA. CDR3 protein: CASSQGGPYNEQFF. The CDR3 DNA reads as TGTGCCAGCAGCCAAGGGGGACCCTACAATGAGCAGTTCTTC.

The chain recombines TRBV27 with TRBJ1-1; D is undetermined. V lost 8 bases to trimming and J lost 12 bases, with 22 bases between them. In germline, CDR1 is MNHEY, CDR2 SMNVEV (reference sequence). CDR3 length: 13 residues. CDR3 bases: TGTGCCAGCCGGTGGTCATATACCTACCGTACTTTCTTT. Translated, it gives CASRWSYTYRTFF.

V is TRBV5-4 and J is TRBJ2-1; 10 bases line up with TRBD2. The CDR3 runs 16 residues. Germline CDR1 is SGHNT and CDR2 is YYREEE (reference sequence). V was clipped by 4 bases and J by 5 bases; unmatched bases: 9. This CDR3 is CASSPRGLAVNNEQFF. The CDR3 bases are TGTGCCAGCAGCCCTCGAGGACTAGCGGTCAACAATGAGCAGTTCTTC.

The V and J genes are TRBV27 and TRBJ2-1; TRBD1 matches at 9 bases. The CDR3 has 17 residues. The germline V gene has CDR1 MNHEY and CDR2 SMNVEV (reference sequence). The V gene end was trimmed by 5 bases and the J gene end by 4 bases; junction bases not matched to a gene: 12. The CDR3 reads CASSPNSLGQGYNEQFF. The CDR3 region has the DNA TGTGCCAGCAGTCCCAATTCTCTGGGACAGGGATACAATGAGCAGTTCTTC.

DNA for the CDR3: TGTGCCAGCAGCCGGGGGCAGGGGGCACGTCCCTCCTACGAGCAGTACTTC. It is translated as CASSRGQGARPSYEQYF. The rearrangement links TRBV5-4 to TRBJ2-7, with 8 bases fitting TRBD1. The V and J ends lost 4 bases and 0 bases, in that order; junction bases with no gene match: 12. Per germline, CDR1 SGHNT and CDR2 YYREEE (reference sequence). The length of the CDR3 is 17 residues.

The rearrangement uses TRBV15 and TRBJ1-1; D may be TRBD1 (5 bases). This CDR3 comprises 16 residues. The germline CDR1 and CDR2 sequences are LNHNV and YYDKDF (reference sequence). V lost 1 base, J lost 5 bases, and 17 bases lay in between. The CDR3 sequence is CATSRVVGSSGTEAFF. For the CDR3, the DNA is TGTGCCACCAGCAGAGTTGTGGGTTCTTCAGGGACTGAAGCTTTCTTT.

The V call is TRBV10-3, the J call TRBJ2-5, with 12 bases aligning to TRBD2. The germline V gene has CDR1 ENHRY and CDR2 SYGVKD. The CDR3 contains 17 residues. V dropped 7 bases and J dropped 0; count of bases not matched to a gene: 9. For the CDR3, the DNA is TGTGCCATCACTATAGGGACTAGCGGGCGCCACCAAGAGACCCAGTACTTC. This gives the protein CAITIGTSGRHQETQYF.

This clone turned up a few times. The V and J genes are TRBV28 and TRBJ2-3; TRBD1 matches 11 bases. J lost 1 base, V lost 3 bases, and 6 bases had no gene match. CDR1 and CDR2 from the germline V gene are MDHEN and SYDVKM. This CDR3 is built from 17 residues. The CDR3 protein is CASSFLGQGARTDTQYF. The CDR3 DNA sequence: TGTGCCAGCAGTTTTCTAGGACAGGGGGCTCGCACAGATACGCAGTATTTT.

This chain uses TRBV5-1 with TRBJ1-2; 8 bases match TRBD1. CDR1 and CDR2 from the germline V gene are SGHRS and YFSETQ. V gave up 1 base and J gave up 4 bases; unmatched junction bases: 6. The CDR3 runs 15 residues. CDR3 in amino acids: CASSLRTGSSYGYTF. The CDR3 nucleotides are TGCGCCAGCAGCTTGCGGACAGGGAGTAGCTATGGCTACACCTTC.

This clone was observed a handful of times. The gene calls are TRBV2 and TRBJ2-1, with 9 nucleotides matching TRBD2. V dropped 3 bases and J dropped 9; count of bases not matched to a gene: 6. The CDR3 runs to 14 residues. Germline CDR1 SNHLY, CDR2 FYNNEI. The CDR3 sequence is CASSEAGGQGEQFF. Here the CDR3 DNA reads TGTGCCAGCAGTGAGGCGGGGGGGCAAGGTGAGCAGTTCTTC.

V gene TRBV28 combines with J gene TRBJ2-7; 12 bases map to TRBD1. Germline values: CDR1 MDHEN, CDR2 SYDVKM. J gave up 2 bases and V 7 bases, and 6 bases lay outside the gene matches. This CDR3 comprises 15 residues. CDR3 nucleotide sequence: TGTGCCAGCATCCCGCGGGACAGGGGGCCCTACGAGCAGTACTTC. It translates to CASIPRDRGPYEQYF.

V and J are TRBV6-1 and TRBJ2-7; 9 bases map to TRBD1. The ends lost 5 bases at V and 7 bases at J; junction bases unmatched: 3. Germline V gene data show CDR1 as MNHNS and CDR2 as SASEGT. The CDR3 has 12 residues. CDR3 amino acids: CASSRTGAEQYF. The CDR3 DNA is TGTGCCAGCAGTAGGACAGGGGCGGAGCAGTACTTC.

This chain links TRBV7-2 with TRBJ2-7, with a weak D call TRBD2 (7 bases). The CDR3 covers 16 residues. Germline assignment: CDR1 SGHTA and CDR2 FQGNSA. V was shortened by 1 base and J by 3 bases, with 16 bases between the two germline ends. The CDR3 loop reads CASSLDGTGGVYEQYF. The CDR3 DNA reads as TGTGCCAGCAGCTTAGATGGGACGGGGGGCGTCTACGAGCAGTACTTC.

There are a few counts of this clone. The chain carries TRBV4-1 and TRBJ1-1, with a possible D match to TRBD1 (5 bases). This CDR3 contains 15 residues. CDR1 and CDR2 from the germline V gene are MGHRA and YSYEKL. V was trimmed by 0 bases and J by 5 bases, leaving 13 bases between them. The DNA of the CDR3 is TGCGCCAGCAGCCAAGATCGCGGGGGTTGGACTGAAGCTTTCTTT. Its translation: CASSQDRGGWTEAFF.

This sequence joins TRBV19 and TRBJ2-7; D may be TRBD2 (6 bases). This CDR3 has 18 residues. Germline loops: CDR1 LNHDA, CDR2 SQIVND (reference sequence). Trimming stripped 1 base from V and 2 bases from J, with 21 bases between. The CDR3 DNA reads TGTGCCAGTAGTATAGTCGGCGGGATAGGCGGGCCAGCCTACGAGCAGTACTTC. It specifies CASSIVGGIGGPAYEQYF. Complete variable domain (other parts from reference TRBV19 and TRBJ2-7): DGGITQSPKYLFRKEGQNVTLSCEQNLNHDAMYWYRQDPGQGLRLIYYSQIVNDFQKGDIAEGYSVSREKKESFPLTVTSAQKNPTAFYLCASSIVGGIGGPAYEQYFGPGTRLTVT.

The V and J genes are TRBV29-1 and TRBJ1-2, with 7 bases aligning to TRBD1. The CDR3 covers 13 residues. The V segment lost 6 bases and the J segment 5 bases; nucleotides outside the gene matches: 9. The germline V gene encodes CDR1 SQVTM and CDR2 ANQGSEA. CDR3 sequence (DNA): TGCAGCGTACCGCAGGGGGGTTTGTATGGCTACACCTTC. This codes for CSVPQGGLYGYTF.

This clone came up a few times. J is TRBJ2-3 and V is TRBV15; 8 nucleotides match TRBD1. Germline V CDR1 and CDR2: LNHNV, YYDKDF (reference sequence). Trimming removed 0 bases from V and 6 bases from J; junction bases left unmatched: 5. The CDR3 extends over 15 amino acids. The CDR3 DNA sequence: TGTGCCACCAGCAGAGACAGGGGGCGCGGGGATACGCAGTATTTT. Its protein is CATSRDRGRGDTQYF. The full variable domain, in which reference TRBV15 and TRBJ2-3 provide the parts outside the CDR3, is DAMVIQNPRYQVTQFGKPVTLSCSQTLNHNVMYWYQQKSSQAPKLLFHYYDKDFNNEADTPDNFQSRRPNTSFCFLDIRSPGLGDTAMYLCATSRDRGRGDTQYFGPGTRLTVL.

The rearrangement links TRBV5-1 to TRBJ2-1; 7 bases are shared with TRBD2. The CDR3 is 16 amino acids. Germline V gene sequence: CDR1 SGHRS, CDR2 YFSETQ. The J segment lost 8 bases and the V segment lost 6 bases, leaving 17 bases of the junction unmatched. For the CDR3, the DNA is TGCGCCAGCACCAGTGGGGGGGGGAGGCCCGGGGATGAGCAGTTCTTC. Translated, it gives CASTSGGGRPGDEQFF.

This rearrangement joins TRBV7-9 to TRBJ2-1; D is unclear. This CDR3 region has 14 residues. Germline CDR1 reads SEHNR; CDR2 reads FQNEAQ (reference sequence). With 5 bases removed from V and 5 bases from J, the gap between germline ends came to 13 bases. Here the CDR3 reads CASSLNVRDNEQFF. CDR3 in DNA: TGTGCCAGCAGCCTGAATGTAAGAGACAATGAGCAGTTCTTC.

This sequence joins TRBV19 and TRBJ1-1, with 9 bases that match TRBD1. V shed 6 bases and J 10 bases; nucleotides not matched to a gene: 12. Germline CDR1 LNHDA, CDR2 SQIVND (reference sequence). The CDR3 covers 14 residues. The CDR3 coding sequence is TGTGCCAGTAGCGACAGGGGGGATAACGGGGTAGCTTTCTTT. Protein: CASSDRGDNGVAFF. Supplemented by reference TRBV19 and TRBJ1-1, the full variable domain reads DGGITQSPKYLFRKEGQNVTLSCEQNLNHDAMYWYRQDPGQGLRLIYYSQIVNDFQKGDIAEGYSVSREKKESFPLTVTSAQKNPTAFYLCASSDRGDNGVAFFGQGTRLTVV.

The gene calls are TRBV19 and TRBJ2-5, with TRBD1 matching 8 bases. Trimming cost V 6 bases and J 4 bases; bases outside gene matches: 10. The CDR3 runs 15 residues. Germline V lookup: CDR1 LNHDA, CDR2 SQIVND (reference sequence). The CDR3 sequence: CASSPGQGRRETQYF. The CDR3 coding sequence is TGTGCCAGTAGCCCCGGACAGGGTAGAAGAGAGACCCAGTACTTC.

Only one count was recorded for this clone. V is TRBV5-4 and J is TRBJ2-2; 9 nucleotides line up with TRBD2. This CDR3 spans 16 amino acids. V shed 6 bases, J shed 3 bases, and the junction held 9 bases outside the gene matches. Germline CDR1 SGHNT, CDR2 YYREEE (reference sequence). CDR3 sequence: CASNVGRGGDTGELFF. CDR3 nucleotides: TGTGCCAGCAACGTGGGGCGGGGGGGGGACACCGGGGAGCTGTTTTTT.

The chain is built from TRBV4-1 and TRBJ1-3, with D maybe TRBD1 (5 bases). Looked up from germline, CDR1 is MGHRA and CDR2 is YSYEKL. The V and J ends lost 2 bases and 0 bases respectively, with 14 bases between them. The CDR3 is 17 amino acids. CDR3 bases: TGCGCCAGCAGCCAACCTGGGGAGGGGCGCTCTGGAAACACCATATATTTT. Amino acids: CASSQPGEGRSGNTIYF.

A few counts support this clone. The V call is TRBV4-1, the J call TRBJ1-1; D may be TRBD1 (5 bases). Germline V gene data show CDR1 as MGHRA and CDR2 as YSYEKL. The CDR3 has 11 amino acids. Trimming shortened V by 6 bases and J by 8 bases, and 10 bases separated the two germline ends. CDR3 region: CASSRGAEAFF. The CDR3 DNA follows: TGCGCCAGCAGTCGCGGGGCCGAAGCTTTCTTT.

This chain joins TRBV7-3 and TRBJ2-1; the match to TRBD2 covers 11 bases. Germline CDR1 reads SGHTA; CDR2 reads FQGTGA. The length of the CDR3 is 15 residues. With V trimmed by 5 bases and J by 4 bases, 4 bases remained unmatched. CDR3 amino acids: CASSVSGGAYNEQFF. In nucleotides, the CDR3 is TGTGCCAGCAGCGTTAGCGGGGGGGCGTACAATGAGCAGTTCTTC.

This clone was counted between two and nine times. The chain has TRBV5-1 and TRBJ2-7, with 13 nucleotides matching TRBD2. The CDR3 covers 15 residues. J lost 2 bases, V lost 4 bases, and 3 bases had no gene match. Germline-derived CDR1 and CDR2 are SGHRS and YFSETQ. In DNA, the CDR3 is TGCGCCAGCAGCCGACTAGCGGGGGGCCCCTACGAGCAGTACTTC. It codes for CASSRLAGGPYEQYF.

This clone was seen once. V gene TRBV7-9 combines with J gene TRBJ2-7; 7 bases fit TRBD1. J gave up 0 bases and V 2 bases, and 10 bases lay outside the gene matches. CDR3 length: 17 residues. Germline CDR1 is SEHNR and CDR2 is FQNEAQ (reference sequence). As DNA, the CDR3 is TGTGCCAGCAGCTTAACTTCGACAGGGTGGAGCTCCTACGAGCAGTACTTC. It yields the protein CASSLTSTGWSSYEQYF.

Only a few counts were recorded for this clone. At one end the junction does not follow the germline gene, possibly because of a read error. V is TRBV7-9 and J is TRBJ1-4, with a weak D call TRBD1 (6 bases). The CDR3 consists of 18 residues. CDR1 and CDR2 (germline): SEHNR, FQNEAQ (reference sequence). The CDR3 DNA reads as TGTTCCAGCACCAAAGGACAGATGGGTATGAGGTATGATGAAAAACTGTTTTTT. This gives the protein CSSTKGQMGMRYDEKLFF.

This clone was detected only a few times. This chain links TRBV27 with TRBJ2-5; D not certain. Germline-derived CDR1 and CDR2 are MNHEY and SMNVEV (reference sequence). The V end lost 2 bases, the J end lost 5 bases, and 9 bases lay between the germline ends. The CDR3 contains 13 residues. The DNA of the CDR3 is TGTGCCAGCAGTTTACGTCCGTTTGAGACCCAGTACTTC. Protein product: CASSLRPFETQYF.

The chain links TRBV27 to TRBJ2-5, with 9 nucleotides matching TRBD2. The J call may be mistaken, given a closer DNA end match to TRBJ2-7. The CDR3 runs to 15 residues. Germline V CDR1 and CDR2: MNHEY, SMNVEV (reference sequence). The CDR3 sequence is CASSGKASGMYEQYF. In nucleotides, the CDR3 is TGTGCCAGCAGTGGTAAGGCTAGCGGGATGTACGAGCAGTACTTC.